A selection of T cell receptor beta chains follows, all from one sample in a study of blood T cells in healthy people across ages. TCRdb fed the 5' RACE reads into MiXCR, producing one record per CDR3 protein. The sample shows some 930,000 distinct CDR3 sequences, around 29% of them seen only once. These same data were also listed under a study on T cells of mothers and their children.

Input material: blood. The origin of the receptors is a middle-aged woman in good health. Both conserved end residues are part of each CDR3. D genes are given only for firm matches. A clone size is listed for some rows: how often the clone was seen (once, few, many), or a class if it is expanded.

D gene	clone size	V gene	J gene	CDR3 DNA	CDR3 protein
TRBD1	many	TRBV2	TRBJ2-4	TGTGCCAGCAAACCGACAGGGAGCATTCAGTACTTC	CASKPTGSIQYF
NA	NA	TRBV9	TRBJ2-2	TGTGCCAGCAGCCCCCGTCCAGCGGGTAACACCGGGGAGCTGTTTTTT	CASSPRPAGNTGELFF
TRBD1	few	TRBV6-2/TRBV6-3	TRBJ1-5	TGTGCCAGCAGTGCCCCAGGGGGGGACAATCAGCCCCAGCATTTT	CASSAPGGDNQPQHF
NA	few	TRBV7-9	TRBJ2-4	TGTGCCAGCAGCCCCCCGGGACGAGCCAAAAACATTCAGTACTTC	CASSPPGRAKNIQYF
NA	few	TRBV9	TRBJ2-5	TGTGCCAGCAGCGTAGGAGGTAGGCGCCAAGAGACCCAGTACTTC	CASSVGGRRQETQYF
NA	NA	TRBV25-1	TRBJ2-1	TGTGCCACCGCTAGCATCACTGAGCAGTTCTTC	CATASITEQFF
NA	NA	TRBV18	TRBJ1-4	TGTGCCAGCTCACCACCGGGATGGCTCAGTTTTTATGAAAAACTGTTTTTT	CASSPPGWLSFYEKLFF
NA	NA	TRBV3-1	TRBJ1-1	TGTGCCAGCAGCCAAGGAAGGGGCTGGAACACTGAAGCTTTCTTT	CASSQGRGWNTEAFF
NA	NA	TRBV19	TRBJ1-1	TGTGCCAGTAGTATTTCCTCCGGGGAGAACACTGAAGCTTTCTTT	CASSISSGENTEAFF
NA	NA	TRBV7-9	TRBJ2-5	TGTGCCAGCAGCTTCCCCAATCCGGGCCGCCAAGAGACCCAGTACTTC	CASSFPNPGRQETQYF
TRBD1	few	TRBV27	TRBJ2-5	TGTGCCAGCAGTTTCCTAGGGACAGGGAAAGAGACCCAGTACTTC	CASSFLGTGKETQYF
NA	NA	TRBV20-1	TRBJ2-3	TGCAGTGCTAGAGACGGGACCTTAAACACAGATACGCAGTATTTT	CSARDGTLNTDTQYF
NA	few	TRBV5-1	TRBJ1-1	TGCGCCAGCAGCTTGTTTTCACCTCCGAACACTGAAGCTTTCTTT	CASSLFSPPNTEAFF
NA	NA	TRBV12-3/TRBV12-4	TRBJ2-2	TGTGCCAGCTTCCGGACTACCGGGGAGCTGTTTTTT	CASFRTTGELFF
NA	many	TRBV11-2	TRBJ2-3	TGTGCCAGCAGCTTAGGGGCCCCCCAAGATACGCAGTATTTT	CASSLGAPQDTQYF
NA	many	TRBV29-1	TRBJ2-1	TGCAGCGTTGAAGAAAGGGGCAGGGACATTGTCCACAATGAGCAGTTCTTC	CSVEERGRDIVHNEQFF
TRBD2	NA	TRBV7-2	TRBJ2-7	TGTGCCAGCAGCTTGGGAGGACTAGCAAGCTACGAGCAGTACTTC	CASSLGGLASYEQYF
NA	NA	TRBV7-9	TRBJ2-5	TGTGCCAGCAGCTTTAGGCGGGGCGAGGACCAAGAGACCCAGTACTTC	CASSFRRGEDQETQYF
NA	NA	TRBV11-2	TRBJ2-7	TGTGCCAGCAGCTTAGAACCGACAGCCTACGAGCAGTACTTC	CASSLEPTAYEQYF
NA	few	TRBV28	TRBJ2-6	TGTGCCAGCAGCCAGTTGGGCACTGGCAGGGGCTCGTTCGGGGCCAACGTCCTGACTTTC	CASSQLGTGRGSFGANVLTF
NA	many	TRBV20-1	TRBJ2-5	TGCAGTGCTGTTCTTCCACGGGGGTATGAGACCCAGTACTTC	CSAVLPRGYETQYF
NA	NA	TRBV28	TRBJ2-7	TGTGCCAGCCTTCCCGGAAGTAGCCTAAACGAGCAGTACTTC	CASLPGSSLNEQYF
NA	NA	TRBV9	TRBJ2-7	TGTGCCAGCAGCGTAGCCCCCGGGATCTCCTACGAGCAGTACTTC	CASSVAPGISYEQYF
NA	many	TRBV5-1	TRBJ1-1	TGCGCCAGTTCCGGGACACCGAACACTGAAGCTTTCTTT	CASSGTPNTEAFF
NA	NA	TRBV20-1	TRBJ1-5	TGCAGTGCTAGAGAAAACCTCGGGCAGCCCCAGCATTTT	CSARENLGQPQHF
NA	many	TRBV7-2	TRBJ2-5	TGTGCCAGCAGTTTATCACCAGGGCAAGAGACCCAGTACTTC	CASSLSPGQETQYF
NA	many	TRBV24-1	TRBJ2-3	TGTGCCACCAGTGATTTGCGCACAGATACGCAGTATTTT	CATSDLRTDTQYF
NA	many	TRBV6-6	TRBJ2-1	TGTGCCAGCAGTAAACAAAGCAATGAGCAGTTCTTC	CASSKQSNEQFF
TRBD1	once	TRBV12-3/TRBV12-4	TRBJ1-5	TGTGCCAGCAGCGGGACAGGGGCGCTCGGAAGCAATCAGCCCCAGCATTTT	CASSGTGALGSNQPQHF
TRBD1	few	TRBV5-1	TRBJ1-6	TGCGCCAGCAGCCGACAGGGGGCTAATTCACCCCTCCACTTT	CASSRQGANSPLHF
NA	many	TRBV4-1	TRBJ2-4	TGCGCCAGCAGCCAAGGGATGGGTGCCAAAAACATTCAGTACTTC	CASSQGMGAKNIQYF
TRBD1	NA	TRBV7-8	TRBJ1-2	TGTGCCAGCAGACGGTGGGACAGCCCCTATGGCTACACCTTC	CASRRWDSPYGYTF
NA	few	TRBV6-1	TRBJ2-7	TGTGCCAGCAGTGAACCCCATTTAAGTTACGAGCAGTACTTC	CASSEPHLSYEQYF
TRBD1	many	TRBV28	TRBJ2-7	TGTGCCAGCAGTTCCCCGACAGGGGGCTTCTTCGGGGGGGCCACATTAAACGAGCAGTACTTC	CASSSPTGGFFGGATLNEQYF
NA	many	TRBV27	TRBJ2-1	TGTGCCAGCAGTTTAAGCGCGCGCAAAAGCTCCTACAATGAGCAGTTCTTC	CASSLSARKSSYNEQFF
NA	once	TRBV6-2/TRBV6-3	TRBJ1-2	TGTGCCAGCCGGCCCGGGGAGGTTAACTATGGCTACACCTTC	CASRPGEVNYGYTF
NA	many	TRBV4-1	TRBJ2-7	TGCGCCAGCAGCCAGCCAGGGAAAATCGAGCAGTACTTC	CASSQPGKIEQYF
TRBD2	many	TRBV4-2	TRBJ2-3	TGTGCCAGCAGCCAAAATCCGGGACTAGTGAAAGATACGCAGTATTTT	CASSQNPGLVKDTQYF
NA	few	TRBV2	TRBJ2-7	TGTGCCAGCAGTGGGGACGGCGCACCCTACGAGCAGTACTTC	CASSGDGAPYEQYF
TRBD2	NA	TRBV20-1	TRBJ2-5	TGCAGTGCTAGAGAGGTGGGAGGGTCAGTTCCAGAGACCCAGTACTTC	CSAREVGGSVPETQYF
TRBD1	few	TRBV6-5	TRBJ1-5	TGTGCCAGCAGTAAACACGGGACAGCAAGCAATCAGCCCCAGCATTTT	CASSKHGTASNQPQHF
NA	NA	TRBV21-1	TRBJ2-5	TGTGCCAGCCGGGGGAGGACCCAAGCCCCATACCAAGAGACCCAGTACTTC	CASRGRTQAPYQETQYF
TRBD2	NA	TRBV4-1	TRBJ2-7	TGCGCCAGCAGCCAACCGACTAGCCGGGCCTACGAGCAGTACTTC	CASSQPTSRAYEQYF
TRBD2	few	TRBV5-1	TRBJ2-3	TGCGCCAGCAGCTTGACTAGCGGGGGGGAATCAGATACGCAGTATTTT	CASSLTSGGESDTQYF
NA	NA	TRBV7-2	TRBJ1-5	TGTGCCAGCAGCTTTTACAACCTAGACGGTCAGCCCCAGCATTTT	CASSFYNLDGQPQHF
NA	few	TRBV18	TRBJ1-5	TGTGCCAGCTCACCAGAGTTGGGAGCTAATCAGCCCCAGCATTTT	CASSPELGANQPQHF
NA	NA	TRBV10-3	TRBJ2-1	TGTGCCATCAGGGGAGGAAGGGGGGACGATGAGCAGTTCTTC	CAIRGGRGDDEQFF
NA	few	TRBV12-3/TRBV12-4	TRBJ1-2	TGTGCCAGCAGTTTACTGGCTGGCGGTGGCTACACCTTC	CASSLLAGGGYTF
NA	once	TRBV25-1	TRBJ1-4	TGTGCCAGCAGTGGAGGGGGTGGGGGCCTTAATGAAAAACTGTTTTTT	CASSGGGGGLNEKLFF
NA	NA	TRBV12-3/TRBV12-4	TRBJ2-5	TGTGCCAGCAGTTTTCGACTGAGTGAAGAGACCCAGTACTTC	CASSFRLSEETQYF
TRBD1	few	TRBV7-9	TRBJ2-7	TGTGCCAGCAGCTTAGAATTGGGACAGGCGTCCTACGAGCAGTACTTC	CASSLELGQASYEQYF
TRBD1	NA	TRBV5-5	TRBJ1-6	TGTGCCAGCAGCTTTTCCGGGACAGGGGGCTTTAATTCACCCCTCCACTTT	CASSFSGTGGFNSPLHF
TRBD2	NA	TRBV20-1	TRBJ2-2	TGCAGTGCCGGACTAGCGGGCCGGAGCGGGGAGCTGTTTTTT	CSAGLAGRSGELFF
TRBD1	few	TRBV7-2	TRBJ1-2	TGTGCCAGCATCTTTTCAGGGGGAAACTATGGCTACACCTTC	CASIFSGGNYGYTF
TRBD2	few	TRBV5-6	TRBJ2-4	TGTGCCAGCAGCTTGGCCGCGGGACTAGTCTTCATTCAGTACTTC	CASSLAAGLVFIQYF
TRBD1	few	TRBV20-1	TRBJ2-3	TGCAGTGCTACCCGAAAGAGCAGGGGGACAGATACGCAGTATTTT	CSATRKSRGTDTQYF
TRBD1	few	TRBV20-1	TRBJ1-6	TGCAGTGCTAGAGTCCAGGGGGCTCTTAATTCACCCCTCCACTTT	CSARVQGALNSPLHF
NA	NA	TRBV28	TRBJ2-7	TGTGCCAGCAGCTCTAGGCTCCTTTTCTACGAGCAGTACTTC	CASSSRLLFYEQYF